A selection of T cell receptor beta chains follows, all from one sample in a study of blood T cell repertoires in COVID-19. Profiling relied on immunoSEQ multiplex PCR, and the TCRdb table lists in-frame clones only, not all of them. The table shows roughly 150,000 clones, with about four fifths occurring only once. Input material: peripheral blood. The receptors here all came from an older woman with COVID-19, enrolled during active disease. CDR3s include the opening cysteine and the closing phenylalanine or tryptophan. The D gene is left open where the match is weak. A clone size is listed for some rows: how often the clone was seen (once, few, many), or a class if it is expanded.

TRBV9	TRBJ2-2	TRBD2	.	TGTGCCAGCAGCGTAGAAGTAGCGGGAGGTCGCGGGGAGCTGTTTTTT	CASSVEVAGGRGELFF
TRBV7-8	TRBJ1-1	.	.	TGTGCCAGCAGCTTAGGAGGGGCGGGGTTCGGTACTGAAGCTTTCTTT	CASSLGGAGFGTEAFF
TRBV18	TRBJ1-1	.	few	TGTGCCAGCTCCCCCGGCAGACAGAACACTGAAGCTTTCTTT	CASSPGRQNTEAFF
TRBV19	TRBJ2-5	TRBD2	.	TGTGCCAGTAGTACCTTCGGACTAGCGGCAGAGACCCAGTACTTC	CASSTFGLAAETQYF
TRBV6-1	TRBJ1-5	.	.	TGTGCCAGCAGTGAAGTGGGCCGAACCCGTCAGCCCCAGCATTTT	CASSEVGRTRQPQHF
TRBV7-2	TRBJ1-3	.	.	TGTGCCAGCAGCTTAACCGCGGCAGGGGCGGGAAACACCATATATTTT	CASSLTAAGAGNTIYF
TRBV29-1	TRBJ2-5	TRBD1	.	TGCAGCGTTCGCGACAGGGTCCAAGAGACCCAGTACTTC	CSVRDRVQETQYF
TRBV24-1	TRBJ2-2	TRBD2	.	TGTGCCACCAGTGAGCCTACTAGCGGGGGGTACACCGGGGAGCTGTTTTTT	CATSEPTSGGYTGELFF
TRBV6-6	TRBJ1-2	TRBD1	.	TGTGCCAGCAGTTACTCAGGACAGGGTAACGGCTACACCTTC	CASSYSGQGNGYTF
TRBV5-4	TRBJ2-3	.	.	TGTGCCAGCAGACTGGGCAGGGGAGGCACAGATACGCAGTATTTT	CASRLGRGGTDTQYF
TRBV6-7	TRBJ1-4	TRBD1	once	TGTGCCAGCAGTTACTCGAAAGGGACAGGTCCGGAAAAACTGTTTTTT	CASSYSKGTGPEKLFF
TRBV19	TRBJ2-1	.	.	TGTGCCAGTAGTATCGATCAGGGGCTTGCCTACAATGAGCAGTTCTTC	CASSIDQGLAYNEQFF
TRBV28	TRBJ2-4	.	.	TGTGCCAGCAGTCCCAACAGGGATCCCCCCCTTCAGTACTTC	CASSPNRDPPLQYF
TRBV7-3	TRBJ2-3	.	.	.	CASSILGPDTQYF
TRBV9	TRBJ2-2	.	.	TGTGCCAGCAGCGTAGGACTGGGGCACACCGGGGAGCTGTTTTTT	CASSVGLGHTGELFF
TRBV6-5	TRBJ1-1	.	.	TGTGCCAGCACCAGAGGGCAGAACACTGAAGCTTTCTTT	CASTRGQNTEAFF
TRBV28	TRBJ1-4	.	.	TGTGCCAGCAGTTTGGCGGCAAGTGAAAAACTGTTTTTT	CASSLAASEKLFF
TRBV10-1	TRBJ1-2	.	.	TGCGCCAGCAGTGACGGAGTCGGGGGCTACACCTTC	CASSDGVGGYTF
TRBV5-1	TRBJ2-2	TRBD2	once	TGCGCCAGCAGCGTGCTTCTAGCGGGGGCGACGTACACCGGGGAGCTGTTTTTT	CASSVLLAGATYTGELFF
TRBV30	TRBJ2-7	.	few	TGTGCCTGGAGTGTACCCAGGCGAACCTACGAGCAGTACTTC	CAWSVPRRTYEQYF
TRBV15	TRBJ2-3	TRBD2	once	TGTGCCACCAGCAGAGATCTAGCGGGATCGGGAGATACGCAGTATTTT	CATSRDLAGSGDTQYF
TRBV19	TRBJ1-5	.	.	TGTGCCAGTAGTCTTCCTAATCAGCCCCAGCATTTT	CASSLPNQPQHF
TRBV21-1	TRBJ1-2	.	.	TGTGCCAGCAGCAAACAAGCGGAAAACTATGGCTACACCTTC	CASSKQAENYGYTF
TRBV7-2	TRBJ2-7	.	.	TGTGCCAGCAGCCGTAGCTCCTACGAGCAGTACTTC	CASSRSSYEQYF
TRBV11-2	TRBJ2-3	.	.	TGTGCCAGCAGCTTAGATCTTGGGCCAGATACGCAGTATTTT	CASSLDLGPDTQYF
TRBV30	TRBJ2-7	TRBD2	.	TGTGCCTGGAGTGGCCTTGGACTAGCGGGAGAGGGGAACGTCGACGAGCAGTACTTC	CAWSGLGLAGEGNVDEQYF
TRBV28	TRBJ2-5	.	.	TGTGCCAGCAGCCCGACACAAAAACAAGAGACCCAGTACTTC	CASSPTQKQETQYF
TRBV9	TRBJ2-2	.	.	TGTGCCAGCAGCCCCCACTCACCGGGGGCCGGGGAGCTGTTTTTT	CASSPHSPGAGELFF